The rows below give T cell receptor beta chains drawn from one sample of a study of blood T cell repertoires in COVID-19. Only in-frame clones appear in the TCRdb table, and some are missing; sequencing was by immunoSEQ multiplex PCR. Among some 160,000 clones listed, about 90% were seen once. Sequenced: peripheral blood. The source is a man between 60 and 75 years old with acute or convalescent COVID-19. CDR3s include the opening cysteine and the closing phenylalanine or tryptophan. The D gene is left open where the match is weak. The size entry is marked missing in some rows and otherwise reads once, few, many or a size class.

CDR3aa,CDR3nt,abundance,d_gene,j_gene,len,v_gene
CASSLGQGNSNEQFF,TGCGCCAGCAGCTTGGGCCAGGGTAATAGTAATGAGCAGTTCTTC,once,-,TRBJ2-1,15,TRBV5-1
CASSVGQGGFEQYF,TGTGCCAGCAGTGTGGGTCAGGGAGGGTTCGAGCAGTACTTC,-,TRBD2,TRBJ2-7,14,TRBV2
CASSLGQGAWNEQFF,TGTGCCAGCAGCTTGGGACAGGGGGCTTGGAATGAGCAGTTCTTC,-,TRBD1,TRBJ2-1,15,TRBV5-6
CASSLSRAGVRPYEQYF,TGTGCCAGCAGCTTATCCCGGGCGGGGGTAAGGCCCTACGAGCAGTACTTC,once,TRBD2,TRBJ2-7,17,TRBV5-5
CASTIPGRETQYF,TGTGCCAGCACTATTCCAGGGAGGGAGACCCAGTACTTC,-,-,TRBJ2-5,13,TRBV25-1
CASTQQEMNTEAFF,TGTGCCAGCACACAACAGGAGATGAACACTGAAGCTTTCTTT,-,-,TRBJ1-1,14,TRBV18
CASSQGQGNSPLHF,TGTGCCAGCAGCCAGGGACAGGGGAATTCACCCCTCCACTTT,-,TRBD1,TRBJ1-6,14,TRBV3-1/TRBV3-2
CASSSQGYGYTF,TGTGCCAGCAGCTCACAGGGCTATGGCTACACCTTC,-,-,TRBJ1-2,12,TRBV5-6
CASSAPHRAGSTDTQYF,TGTGCCAGCAGCGCACCTCATAGGGCGGGGAGCACAGATACGCAGTATTTT,-,-,TRBJ2-3,17,TRBV5-5
CASSSILTGFSQPQHF,TGTGCCAGCAGTTCCATCTTGACAGGCTTTAGTCAGCCCCAGCATTTT,-,-,TRBJ1-5,16,TRBV27
CASSLELQPQHF,TGTGCCAGCAGTTTAGAGCTACAGCCCCAGCATTTT,-,-,TRBJ1-5,12,TRBV12-3/TRBV12-4
CASAGDRTGELFF,TGTGCCAGCGCGGGGGACCGCACCGGGGAGCTGTTTTTT,-,TRBD2,TRBJ2-2,13,TRBV12-3/TRBV12-4
CAISTSGGGLSSYEQYF,TGTGCCATCAGCACTAGCGGGGGGGGCCTGTCTTCCTACGAGCAGTACTTC,-,TRBD2,TRBJ2-7,17,TRBV10-3
CASRSDRGRTNTEAFF,TGTGCCAGCAGATCTGACAGGGGGCGCACGAACACTGAAGCTTTCTTT,-,TRBD1,TRBJ1-1,16,TRBV2
CASSSTLGGTYEQYF,TGTGCCAGCAGTTCGACCTTGGGAGGGACTTACGAGCAGTACTTC,-,TRBD2,TRBJ2-7,15,TRBV6-6
CASSPISGGSTDTQYF,TGTGCCAGCTCACCAATTAGCGGGGGCTCCACAGATACGCAGTATTTT,-,TRBD2,TRBJ2-3,16,TRBV18
CASSLHFGGTGLYGYTF,TGCGCCAGCAGCTTGCATTTTGGGGGGACAGGACTTTATGGCTACACCTTC,-,TRBD1,TRBJ1-2,17,TRBV5-1
CASSYGGAGQPQHF,TGTGCCAGCAGTTACGGGGGGGCCGGTCAGCCCCAGCATTTT,-,-,TRBJ1-5,14,TRBV6-2/TRBV6-3
CASSLMVGSGGAFF,TGTGCCAGCAGCTTAATGGTCGGTTCCGGGGGAGCTTTCTTT,-,-,TRBJ1-1,14,TRBV7-8
CASSLRRLASNTGELFF,TGTGCCAGCAGCTTAAGGAGACTAGCCTCAAACACCGGGGAGCTGTTTTTT,once,TRBD2,TRBJ2-2,17,TRBV7-9
CASRDREGETQYF,TGTGCCAGCAGAGACCGGGAAGGAGAGACCCAGTACTTC,-,-,TRBJ2-5,13,TRBV7-8
CASSVSRTGIYGYTF,TGTGCCAGCAGTGTCAGTAGGACAGGGATTTATGGCTACACCTTC,once,TRBD1,TRBJ1-2,15,TRBV2
CASSGFSRAADTQYF,TGTGCCAGCAGTGGCTTCAGCAGGGCCGCAGATACGCAGTATTTT,-,-,TRBJ2-3,15,TRBV25-1
CASSRTGAGETQYF,TGTGCCAGCAGTCGGACAGGGGCGGGAGAGACCCAGTACTTC,-,TRBD1,TRBJ2-5,14,TRBV6-9
CASSLATYEQYF,TGTGCCAGCAGCTTAGCTACCTACGAGCAGTACTTC,-,-,TRBJ2-7,12,TRBV7-9
CASSIDRGSRGYTF,TGTGCCAGCAGCATAGACAGGGGTTCAAGAGGCTACACCTTC,-,TRBD1,TRBJ1-2,14,TRBV5-6
CASSQRPTGFGNTIYF,TGTGCCAGCAGCCAACGTCCCACAGGGTTCGGAAACACCATATATTTT,-,-,TRBJ1-3,16,TRBV3-1/TRBV3-2
CASVLAGKPQHF,TGTGCCAGCGTTTTGGCAGGGAAGCCCCAGCATTTT,-,-,TRBJ1-5,12,TRBV6-5
CASGRQGAITEAFF,TGTGCCAGCGGGAGACAGGGGGCGATCACTGAAGCTTTCTTT,-,TRBD1,TRBJ1-1,14,TRBV3-1/TRBV3-2
CASSLVGTPGNTIYF,TGTGCCAGCAGCTTAGTAGGGACACCTGGAAACACCATATATTTT,-,-,TRBJ1-3,15,TRBV7-2
CASGTSGGDTQYF,TGCGCCAGCGGGACTAGCGGGGGAGATACGCAGTATTTT,-,TRBD2,TRBJ2-3,13,TRBV5-1
CASSEVGGHEQFF,TGTGCCAGCAGTGAGGTGGGGGGACATGAGCAGTTCTTC,-,-,TRBJ2-1,13,TRBV2
CASSLGAGTEAFF,TGTGCCAGCAGCCTGGGGGCTGGCACTGAAGCTTTCTTT,-,-,TRBJ1-1,13,TRBV14
CASSGARRDTEAFF,TGCGCCAGCAGTGGGGCCCGTAGAGACACTGAAGCTTTCTTT,few,-,TRBJ1-1,14,TRBV10-1
CASSHRDRAFRNTIYF,TGCGCCAGCAGCCATCGTGACAGGGCATTCAGAAACACCATATATTTT,-,TRBD1,TRBJ1-3,16,TRBV4-3
CASSIDEASNQPQHF,TGTGCCAGTAGTATAGATGAAGCCAGCAATCAGCCCCAGCATTTT,-,-,TRBJ1-5,15,TRBV19
CASSLSTTFSDEQFF,TGTGCCAGCAGTCTTTCGACAACTTTTAGCGATGAGCAGTTCTTC,-,-,TRBJ2-1,15,TRBV14
CASSFRPAGGNTGELFF,TGCGCCAGCAGCTTTCGACCAGCGGGGGGGAACACCGGGGAGCTGTTTTTT,-,TRBD2,TRBJ2-2,17,TRBV5-1
CASSQATGEKLFF,TGTGCCAGCAGCCAGGCGACAGGTGAAAAACTGTTTTTT,few,-,TRBJ1-4,13,TRBV14
CASTADSYNEQFF,TGCGCCAGCACAGCCGACAGCTACAATGAGCAGTTCTTC,-,-,TRBJ2-1,13,TRBV5-1
CAWSISGQGTGELFF,TGTGCCTGGAGTATTTCGGGACAGGGGACCGGGGAGCTGTTTTTT,-,TRBD1,TRBJ2-2,15,TRBV30
CASSVGDRSRVEAFF,TGTGCCAGCAGCGTAGGGGACAGGTCGAGAGTTGAAGCTTTCTTT,-,TRBD1,TRBJ1-1,15,TRBV9
CASSQEPSHTDGSTGELFF,TGCGCCAGCAGCCAAGAGCCATCGCATACCGACGGGAGCACCGGGGAGCTGTTTTTT,-,-,TRBJ2-2,19,TRBV4-3
CASSSFPSSNQPQHF,TGTGCCAGCAGTTCCTTCCCGAGTAGCAATCAGCCCCAGCATTTT,-,-,TRBJ1-5,15,TRBV27
CASSQDVQFGGYGYTF,TGTGCCAGCAGCCAAGATGTTCAGTTCGGGGGGTATGGCTACACCTTC,once,-,TRBJ1-2,16,TRBV4-2
CASSFGSYNEQFF,TGTGCCAGCAGCTTCGGGAGCTACAATGAGCAGTTCTTC,-,-,TRBJ2-1,13,TRBV13
CASSSNTNEQFF,TGTGCCAGCAGTTCTAATACCAATGAGCAGTTCTTC,-,-,TRBJ2-1,12,TRBV6-5
CASSTRQGSSYEQYF,TGTGCCAGTAGTACCCGACAGGGGAGCTCCTACGAGCAGTACTTC,-,TRBD1,TRBJ2-7,15,TRBV19
CARRQGRKAFF,TGTGCCAGGAGACAGGGTAGAAAAGCTTTCTTT,-,TRBD1,TRBJ1-1,11,TRBV19
CASTDPDSMNTEAFF,TGTGCCAGCACCGACCCCGACAGCATGAACACTGAAGCTTTCTTT,-,-,TRBJ1-1,15,TRBV27
CASSIDFQVDIQYF,TGTGCCAGTAGTATAGATTTCCAGGTTGACATTCAGTACTTC,-,-,TRBJ2-4,14,TRBV19
CASSLDRTGELFF,TGTGCCAGCAGCTTGGATCGCACCGGGGAGCTGTTTTTT,once,-,TRBJ2-2,13,TRBV5-4
CASRLTGTDTQYF,TGTGCCAGCAGACTGACAGGGACAGATACGCAGTATTTT,-,TRBD1,TRBJ2-3,13,TRBV2
CASGSGDRGNTEAFF,TGTGCTAGTGGTTCTGGGGACAGGGGGAACACTGAAGCTTTCTTT,-,TRBD1,TRBJ1-1,15,TRBV12-5